A single sample is the source of the 20 T cell receptor beta chains below, sequenced in a study of T cells in localized non-small cell lung cancer. This table comes from immunoSEQ multiplex PCR, and its TCRdb copy is limited to in-frame clones, with some not included. This sample yields tens of thousands of clones, of which more than 75% are seen a single time; roughly 9% belongs to the top ten. The source material was peripheral blood, sampled before any cancer treatment. The receptors here all came from a female donor aged 60 or older with stage I lung adenocarcinoma.

This chain joins TRBV19 and TRBJ1-1; 7 bases are a match to TRBD1. This CDR3 spans 15 amino acids. Germline CDR1 is LNHDA and CDR2 is SQIVND (reference sequence). After removal of 6 bases from V and 2 bases from J, the junction contained 9 bases not matched to a gene. The CDR3 DNA reads as TGTGCCAGTAGAACCCCGGGACAGACAAACACTGAAGCTTTCTTT. Translation: CASRTPGQTNTEAFF.

The chain links TRBV11-3 to TRBJ2-7; tentative D call: TRBD2 (6 bases). The CDR3 runs 13 residues. The germline V gene encodes CDR1 SGHNT and CDR2 YENEEA. Deletions cut 4 bases from V and 2 bases from J, with 9 bases between. CDR3 DNA sequence: TGTGCCAGCAGCTCGGGACTTACCTACGAGCAGTACTTC. It is translated as CASSSGLTYEQYF. The full variable domain, completed using reference TRBV11-3 and TRBJ2-7, is EAGVVQSPRYKIIEKKQPVAFWCNPISGHNTLYWYLQNLGQGPELLIRYENEEAVDDSQLPKDRFSAERLKGVDSTLKIQPAELGDSAVYLCASSSGLTYEQYFGPGTRLTVT.

This sequence joins TRBV27 and TRBJ1-3; the match to TRBD1 covers 10 bases. J gave up 7 bases and V 6 bases, and 3 bases lay outside the gene matches. The CDR3 loop spans 13 amino acids. Germline assignment: CDR1 MNHEY and CDR2 SMNVEV (reference sequence). CDR3 amino acids: CASSRDRGNTIYF. CDR3 nucleotide sequence: TGTGCCAGCAGCCGGGACAGGGGTAACACCATATATTTT.

V is TRBV7-8 and J is TRBJ1-6; no clear D. CDR1 and CDR2 from the germline V gene are SGHVS and FQNEAQ. The V gene lost 1 base and the J gene lost 8 bases, with 12 bases spanning the gap. The CDR3 loop spans 15 amino acids. The CDR3 DNA sequence: TGTGCCAGCAGCTTAGGGGTAGGGAAGGATTCACCCCTCCACTTT. Its protein is CASSLGVGKDSPLHF. Filled out from reference TRBV7-8 and TRBJ1-6, the complete variable domain reads GAGVSQSPRYKVAKRGQDVALRCDPISGHVSLFWYQQALGQGPEFLTYFQNEAQLDKSGLPSDRFFAERPEGSVSTLKIQRTQQEDSAVYLCASSLGVGKDSPLHFGNGTRLTVT.

The chain couples TRBV7-8 to TRBJ1-4; the D is unclear. V lost 3 bases, J lost 8 bases, and 13 bases lay in between. The germline V gene encodes CDR1 SGHVS and CDR2 FQNEAQ. The CDR3 runs 14 residues. The CDR3 region is CASSFAQAQEKLFF. In DNA form, the CDR3 reads TGTGCCAGCAGCTTTGCGCAGGCACAGGAAAAACTGTTTTTT.

On this clone: Distinct nucleotide sequences in the sample also encode this CDR3. In DNA, the CDR3 is TGTGCCAGCAGTTTGGTGTCTGGAAACACCATATATTTT. Its translation is CASSLVSGNTIYF. V is TRBV28 and J is TRBJ1-3, with no clear D. V was clipped by 3 bases and J by 1 base, with 4 bases between them. The CDR3 covers 13 residues. The germline V gene encodes CDR1 MDHEN and CDR2 SYDVKM. The whole variable domain, remainder taken from reference TRBV28 and TRBJ1-3, is DVKVTQSSRYLVKRTGEKVFLECVQDMDHENMFWYRQDPGLGLRLIYFSYDVKMKEKGDIPEGYSVSREKKERFSLILESASTNQTSMYLCASSLVSGNTIYFGEGSWLTVV.

V is TRBV7-2 and J is TRBJ2-3; D call uncertain. The germline V and J ends were trimmed by 3 bases and 1 base, with 5 bases remaining between them. This CDR3 contains 13 residues. From germline, CDR1 is SGHTA and CDR2 FQGNSA. CDR3 in amino acids: CASSFQRTDTQYF. CDR3 nucleotides: TGTGCCAGCAGCTTTCAACGCACAGATACGCAGTATTTT.

The chain is built from TRBV2 and TRBJ2-1; maybe TRBD1 (5 bases). The CDR3 runs to 14 residues. The V and J ends lost 3 bases and 8 bases respectively, with 14 bases between them. Germline V CDR1 and CDR2: SNHLY, FYNNEI. The CDR3 coding sequence is TGTGCCAGCAGTGAGATTAGGAGCAGGGATGAGCAGTTCTTC. This codes for CASSEIRSRDEQFF.

J is TRBJ2-3 and V is TRBV9; TRBD2 matches 8 bases. This CDR3 is 16 amino acids long. V shed 0 bases, J shed 7 bases, and the junction held 10 bases outside the gene matches. CDR1 and CDR2 (germline): SGDLS, YYNGEE. As DNA, the CDR3 is TGTGCCAGCAGCGTAGCCGGGGGGGGCGTTAGGCATACGCAGTATTTT. Protein: CASSVAGGGVRHTQYF. Using reference TRBV9 and TRBJ2-3 for the parts outside the CDR3, the full variable domain is DSGVTQTPKHLITATGQRVTLRCSPRSGDLSVYWYQQSLDQGLQFLIQYYNGEERAKGNILERFSAQQFPDLHSELNLSSLELGDSALYFCASSVAGGGVRHTQYFGPGTRLTVL.

The chain couples TRBV9 to TRBJ2-2; a possible D gene is TRBD2 (7 bases). Trimming took off 0 bases at V and 5 bases at J, with 11 bases between the two ends. The germline V gene has CDR1 SGDLS and CDR2 YYNGEE. The CDR3 length is 15 residues. The CDR3 sequence is CASSVGGGKTGELFF. CDR3 nucleotides: TGTGCCAGCAGCGTAGGCGGGGGCAAAACCGGGGAGCTGTTTTTT.

The V call is TRBV4-2, the J call TRBJ2-7, with 7 bases lining up with TRBD1. Germline V CDR1 and CDR2: LGHNA, YNFKEQ. The junction had 6 bases not matched to a gene; V was cut back by 4 bases and J by 3 bases. The CDR3 extends over 14 amino acids. CDR3 sequence reads: CASSPDRGLYEQYF. The CDR3, as DNA: TGTGCCAGCAGCCCCGATAGGGGGCTCTACGAGCAGTACTTC.

The V and J genes are TRBV19 and TRBJ1-2, with 9 nucleotides matching TRBD1. The germline V gene has CDR1 LNHDA and CDR2 SQIVND (reference sequence). This CDR3 comprises 14 residues. V dropped 7 bases and J dropped 8; count of bases not matched to a gene: 11. The CDR3 coding sequence is TGTGCCAGTATTGGAACAGGGGGCGCAGGCGGCTACACCTTC. Its protein is CASIGTGGAGGYTF.

This chain uses TRBV5-1 with TRBJ1-4; the match to TRBD1 covers 9 bases. Germline V gene sequence: CDR1 SGHRS, CDR2 YFSETQ. The CDR3 is made up of 15 amino acids. Germline trimming cut 3 bases from V and 5 bases from J; bases unmatched to any gene: 5. CDR3 DNA sequence: TGCGCCAGCAGCTGGGGGACAGGGTCGAATGAAAAACTGTTTTTT. Protein sequence: CASSWGTGSNEKLFF.

The table lists this clone with a few counts. The V gene is TRBV10-3, the J gene TRBJ1-2; 7 bases align to TRBD1. Germline V gene lookup returns CDR1 ENHRY and CDR2 SYGVKD. With 6 bases clipped from V and 5 bases from J, the junction kept 6 bases outside the gene matches. There are 13 residues in the CDR3. CDR3 in DNA: TGTGCCATCAGACAGGGGTTGGGGTATGGCTACACCTTC. Amino acid sequence: CAIRQGLGYGYTF.

This clone has a handful of counts. This chain uses TRBV25-1 with TRBJ2-7, with D possibly matching TRBD1 (6 bases). CDR1 is MGHDK, CDR2 SYGVNS, per germline. Between the trimmed V and J ends, which lost 10 bases and 0 bases, there was a span of 22 bases. The CDR3 totals 16 residues. This CDR3 reads CATSEVGVTGSYEQYF. CDR3 DNA sequence: TGTGCCACCTCGGAGGTTGGCGTGACAGGCTCCTACGAGCAGTACTTC.

This chain links TRBV18 with TRBJ1-6; weak D call: TRBD1 (5 bases). The CDR3 extends over 14 amino acids. The V gene's germline CDR1 is KGHSH and CDR2 LQKENI. Deletions cut 1 base from V and 6 bases from J, with 7 bases between. The chain's CDR3 is CASSPQGTNSPLHF. The CDR3 DNA sequence: TGTGCCAGCTCACCACAGGGGACTAATTCACCCCTCCACTTT.

This chain connects TRBV7-9 to TRBJ1-5, with D perhaps matching TRBD1 (5 bases). The germline V gene encodes CDR1 SEHNR and CDR2 FQNEAQ (reference sequence). The length of the CDR3 is 16 residues. V was clipped by 0 bases and J by 0 bases, with 9 bases between them. The CDR3 sequence: CASSLAVTGSNQPQHF. For the CDR3, the DNA is TGTGCCAGCAGCTTAGCAGTTACAGGTAGCAATCAGCCCCAGCATTTT.

The chain joins TRBV9 to TRBJ1-1; D is uncertain. V dropped 3 bases and J dropped 1 base, with 4 bases sitting between them. The CDR3 runs 12 residues. The germline gives CDR1 SGDLS, CDR2 YYNGEE. CDR3 in DNA: TGTGCCAGCAGCGCGACGAACACTGAAGCTTTCTTT. This gives the protein CASSATNTEAFF. Combining the CDR3 with reference TRBV9 and TRBJ1-1 gives the whole variable domain DSGVTQTPKHLITATGQRVTLRCSPRSGDLSVYWYQQSLDQGLQFLIQYYNGEERAKGNILERFSAQQFPDLHSELNLSSLELGDSALYFCASSATNTEAFFGQGTRLTVV.

The V and J genes are TRBV1 and TRBJ2-2; the table assigns TRBD1, which was not confirmed against the DNA. TRBV1 corresponds to a pseudogene. The CDR3 is 14 residues long. The CDR3 loop is CTSSGGQGTGELFF. The CDR3 DNA sequence: TGCACCAGCAGCGGGGGACAGGGAACCGGGGAGCTGTTTTTT.

The chain combines TRBV29-1 with TRBJ2-3, with TRBD2 matching over 14 bases. This CDR3 is built from 15 residues. Unmatched junction bases numbered 2, after V lost 6 bases and J lost 0 bases. In germline, CDR1 is SQVTM, CDR2 ANQGSEA. CDR3 residues: CSVGTSGSSTDTQYF. As DNA, the CDR3 is TGCAGCGTAGGGACTAGCGGGAGCAGCACAGATACGCAGTATTTT.